This T cell receptor beta chain derives from a study of T cell responses to AZD1222 COVID-19 vaccine. Only one count was recorded for this clone. V lost 2 bases and J lost 6, with 18 bases in between. Germline CDR1 ENHRY, CDR2 SYGVKD. The CDR3 is 16 amino acids. Some clones are missing from TCRdb's copy, which holds only in-frame ones; the method was immunoSEQ multiplex PCR. The sample contains tens of thousands of clones, roughly nine tenths of which appear only once. This receptor was identified in an adult who received the AZD1222 COVID-19 vaccine. This material consisted of peripheral blood, taken 28 days after the second AZD1222 dose. The genes are TRBV10-3 and TRBJ2-3; a possible D gene is TRBD2 (6 bases). This chain's CDR3 is CAISEAGPTHGDTQYF. The CDR3, as DNA: TGTGCCATCAGTGAGGCGGGGCCCACGCACGGGGATACGCAGTATTTT.